This T cell receptor beta chain was identified during a study of blood T cells in healthy people across ages. Findings of the study overall: Estimates of diversity drawn from one million T cells were considered underestimates.

To note about this clonotype: Its antigen remains unknown. A read error may produce the germline difference seen at one junction end.

This CDR3 comprises 14 residues. Per the germline V gene, CDR1 is MRHNA and CDR2 is SNTAGT. Next came a second PCR, run for about 7 to 12 cycles, which used a sample-barcoded 5' primer along with a J-beta primer mix. TCRdb passed the 5' RACE reads through MiXCR, listing each CDR3 protein once. The sample includes some 800,000 distinct CDR3 sequences, approximately 25% seen only once; the top ten take under 4.5%. A further study also used this sample, focusing on T cells of mothers and their children.

This sequence joins TRBV6-4 and TRBJ2-1, with 12 bases lining up with TRBD2. The sequenced sample was blood. The receptor was isolated from a boy between 10 and 17 years old in good health. In DNA, the CDR3 is TGTGCCAACAGTCGACTAGCGGGAGCCGATGAGCAGTTCTTC. This translates into CANSRLAGADEQFF.